The present T cell receptor (beta chain) was sequenced within a study of glioma-infiltrating T cells after dendritic cell vaccination (dated by TCRdb to about 2016). Context from the whole study: A cohort of about 15 glioblastoma patients from Phase I and II dendritic cell vaccination trials was included, of whom 9 were newly diagnosed and 6 had recurrent disease. Patients received autologous tumor lysate-pulsed dendritic cell vaccination between about 2002 and 2013. The vaccine was prepared from monocyte-derived dendritic cells that were cultured for 6 to 7 days with IL-4 and GM-CSF and then pulsed overnight with autologous tumor lysate. Three intradermal dendritic cell vaccine injections were administered to patients at biweekly intervals in the arm below the axilla. Deep sequencing of TCR beta CDR3 regions was used to quantify tumor-infiltrating lymphocyte content and compare tumor and blood repertoires in dendritic cell-vaccinated glioblastoma patients. Survival after dendritic cell vaccination was correlated with TCR sequencing metrics, including TIL content and tumor-blood repertoire overlap. Results and caveats for the whole study, not just this receptor: The three-group TCR overlap response model was described as speculative and requiring prospective validation. Longer time to progression and overall survival after dendritic cell vaccination were predicted by higher estimated pretreatment TIL content. The cohort was small and heterogeneous, only a few patients had full blood and tumor sets, and even fewer had initial-recurrent tumor pairs. No direct relationship between TCR clonality and survival was found, suggesting a diverse polyclonal response may matter.

The immunoSEQ assay amplified TCRB CDR3 regions from roughly 2 micrograms of genomic DNA, or from all available DNA when less than that amount was available. For multiplex PCR, 60 forward primers for TCR V beta segments and 13 reverse primers for J beta segments were used. Synthetic control templates were spiked into each sample at limiting dilution to estimate reads per starting template. The Illumina HiSeq System generated 87 bp sequencing reads. The paper's processing steps were these. PCR and sequencing errors were removed by a nearest neighbor algorithm that merged closely related sequences. TCR overlap was measured as the percentage of unique tumor TCR beta sequences also present in the same patient's peripheral blood. In TCRdb, the immuneACCESS table is reduced to in-frame sequences with V and J assigned. These tables do not hold every clone; where another copy was compared, an unresolved V gene accounts for under half, and the others remain unexplained. The V and J calls and clone size are taken from that table; D and trimming were inferred from the DNA. In this sample the table shows around 58,000 clones, around 86% of which occur a single time. Clones ranked in the top ten supply 9.2% of the sample.

To be selected, patients needed enough residual fresh-frozen tumor tissue and more than two years of available survival data. None of the glioblastoma patients carried an isocitrate dehydrogenase mutation, although molecular status otherwise varied. PBMC collection took place before vaccination, two weeks after the third vaccination, and at tumor progression if progression occurred. The Qiagen DNeasy Blood extraction Kit was used to extract genomic DNA. V loses 4 bases at its end and J loses 2 bases; junction bases beyond the gene matches: 5. CDR1 and CDR2 are read off the germline V gene as SGHVS and FQNEAQ. The CDR3 goes from the cysteine to the phenylalanine over 15 residues. Left in the record is the CDR3 DNA by itself, 45 bases read in frame from the first base. On this clone: What antigen it recognizes has not been identified. The record has no base qualities; no much larger clone is one base away.

The TCR originated in a human donor with glioblastoma. Source: blood, taken before dendritic cell vaccination. The rearrangement joined TRBV7-8 to TRBJ1-3, and TRBD1 aligns with 7 junction nucleotides. The CDR3 protein: CASSSTGYPGNTIYF. The DNA sequence is as follows: TGTGCCAGCAGCTCGACAGGGTACCCTGGAAACACCATATATTTT.